The clone carrying this T cell receptor (beta chain) is deemed medium-sized. The sample belongs to a study of blood T cell repertoires in COVID-19. V shed 0 bases, J shed 5 bases, and the junction held 7 bases outside the gene matches. The CDR3 extends over 17 amino acids. Germline CDR1 LGHNA, CDR2 YSLEER. Some clones are missing from TCRdb's copy, which holds only in-frame ones; the method was immunoSEQ multiplex PCR. The repertoire holds approximately 14,000 clones, with 75% to 90% as singletons. The chain carries TRBV4-3 and TRBJ2-5, with 12 positions matching TRBD2. The specimen sequenced was peripheral blood. This TCR was sampled from a man in his forties with active or convalescent COVID-19. CDR3 region: CASSQDGASGGAETQYF. CDR3 nucleotide sequence: TGCGCCAGCAGCCAAGATGGGGCTAGCGGGGGGGCGGAGACCCAGTACTTC.